This T cell receptor beta chain was recorded in a study of T cell responses to AZD1222 COVID-19 vaccine. Germline-derived CDR1 and CDR2 are SNHLY and FYNNEI. This CDR3 spans 15 amino acids. The V gene end was trimmed by 5 bases and the J gene end by 5 bases; junction bases not matched to a gene: 9. Study-level points and caveats: The CD4 TCRs associated with vaccination extended across spike and predominated at 160-218 and 743-854.

The table came from immunoSEQ multiplex PCR; TCRdb's copy has only in-frame clones and leaves some out. The sample shows approximately 200,000 clones, over 85% of them seen only once. Concerning this clone itself: Its antigen remains unidentified.

The sequence was collected from an adult who received the AZD1222 COVID-19 vaccine. The chain has TRBV2 and TRBJ1-5; 7 positions agree with TRBD1. The material sequenced was peripheral blood, taken 28 days after the second AZD1222 dose. The CDR3 region is CASSTRQGKDQPQHF. DNA for the CDR3: TGTGCCAGCAGTACCAGACAGGGTAAGGATCAGCCCCAGCATTTT.